This TCR beta chain was recovered during a study of Ad26.COV2.S vaccination and SARS-CoV-2 variants. At the level of the study: Once or twice, 56 days apart, Ad26.COV2.S was delivered intramuscularly.

Treatment indicated: some 20 received Ad26.COV2.S at low or high dose, single or two shots; roughly five received placebo; per-sample allocation not given. Samples analyzed were those drawn on day 63 after the first vaccine or placebo injection. Cohort 1b enrolled adults aged 18-55 years in Boston. The germline V gene has CDR1 MNHEY and CDR2 SVGEGT. CDR3 length: 16 amino acids. The junction had 9 bases not matched to a gene; V was cut back by 6 bases and J by 9 bases. TCRdb's table, derived via immunoSEQ multiplex PCR, lists solely in-frame clones and lacks some. The table has some 520,000 clones, around 90% seen once.

The source material was peripheral blood, sampled in a trial of Ad26.COV2.S vaccine versus placebo. This sequence joins TRBV6-2 or TRBV6-3 and TRBJ2-1; TRBD2 matches at 15 bases. This clonotype originated in a person between 18 and 59 years old who received the Ad26.COV2.S COVID-19 vaccine or a placebo. The DNA of the CDR3 is TGTGCCAGCAGCGGACTAGCGGGAGGGAGGGTAGGTGAGCAGTTCTTC. Translated, it gives CASSGLAGGRVGEQFF.